One and the same sample provided the 20 T cell receptor beta chains below, sequenced in a study of T-cell memory formation after mild COVID-19. MiXCR, applied by TCRdb to the 5' RACE reads, yields one record per CDR3 protein. This table has around 220,000 distinct CDR3 sequences, less than 20% appearing once. Input material: PBMCs or a T cell subset sorted from them (not recorded which). Receptor source: a man between 18 and 35 years old who had mild COVID-19 (a few samples of this study predate the infection). Cell type and time point are not known.

This clonotype was observed a few times. The J gene is TRBJ1-4, the V gene TRBV28; D is unclear. The length of the CDR3 is 16 residues. Per germline, CDR1 MDHEN and CDR2 SYDVKM. Deletions cut 6 bases from V and 6 bases from J, with 20 bases between. Here the CDR3 reads CASSSPSGGMDEKLFF. CDR3 nucleotides: TGTGCCAGCAGCTCCCCCTCCGGCGGGATGGATGAAAAACTGTTTTTT. The full variable domain, its missing parts supplied by reference TRBV28 and TRBJ1-4, is DVKVTQSSRYLVKRTGEKVFLECVQDMDHENMFWYRQDPGLGLRLIYFSYDVKMKEKGDIPEGYSVSREKKERFSLILESASTNQTSMYLCASSSPSGGMDEKLFFGSGTQLSVL.

There are a few counts of this clonotype. The chain is built from TRBV28 and TRBJ2-1, with 8 bases matching TRBD1. The CDR3 consists of 12 residues. CDR1 is MDHEN, CDR2 SYDVKM, per germline. With 3 bases clipped from V and 15 bases from J, the junction kept 7 bases outside the gene matches. The CDR3 here is CASSLRPGQVFF. The CDR3 DNA reads as TGTGCCAGCAGTTTGAGGCCGGGACAGGTGTTCTTC.

The chain joins TRBV7-2 to TRBJ2-3, with no clear D. Germline V gene lookup returns CDR1 SGHTA and CDR2 FQGNSA. This CDR3 spans 12 amino acids. V was cut by 0 bases and J by 7 bases, with 5 bases left in between. The CDR3 DNA reads as TGTGCCAGCAGCTTAGCGGGGAATACGCAGTATTTT. It yields the protein CASSLAGNTQYF.

The CDR3 region has the DNA TGTGCCAGCAGCTCGGGACAGGGCTTAGATGGCTACACCTTC. This gives the protein CASSSGQGLDGYTF. J is TRBJ1-2 and V is TRBV7-2, with 9 bases matching TRBD1. With V trimmed by 4 bases and J by 6 bases, 6 bases remained unmatched. Germline CDR1 is SGHTA and CDR2 is FQGNSA. This CDR3 has 14 residues.

This clonotype was seen at least ten times. V is TRBV3-1 and J is TRBJ1-5; no definite D call. The CDR3 consists of 13 residues. Germline CDR1 and CDR2: LGHDT and YNNKEL (reference sequence). The germline V and J ends were trimmed by 4 bases and 0 bases, with 4 bases remaining between them. CDR3 in DNA: TGTGCCAGCAGCCTTAATAGCAATCAGCCCCAGCATTTT. It encodes CASSLNSNQPQHF.

This clonotype was detected many times. The V and J genes are TRBV28 and TRBJ1-2; TRBD1 is a possible D gene (5 bases). Trimming cost V 8 bases and J 7 bases, with 20 bases left between them. Germline CDR1 MDHEN, CDR2 SYDVKM. The CDR3 consists of 14 residues. The CDR3 sequence is CASGRGTALGGYTF. The CDR3 DNA is TGTGCCAGCGGGCGAGGGACCGCACTCGGTGGCTACACCTTC.

This clonotype was seen a handful of times. The rearrangement links TRBV12-3 or TRBV12-4 to TRBJ2-2; 9 bases align to TRBD1. The trim removed 3 bases at V and 6 bases at J, leaving 8 bases unmatched. This CDR3 is built from 16 residues. CDR3 sequence reads: CASSFPTGGRAGELFF. The CDR3, as DNA: TGTGCCAGCAGTTTCCCGACAGGGGGGAGGGCCGGGGAGCTGTTTTTT.

This clonotype has ten or more counts. J is TRBJ2-3 and V is TRBV7-2; D might be TRBD2 (7 bases). CDR1 is SGHTA and CDR2 is FQGNSA in the germline V gene. Trimming removed 7 bases from V and 2 bases from J, with 16 bases in between. The CDR3 runs to 15 residues. The CDR3 DNA reads TGTGCCAGCAACCCGAGGGGGGGAAACACAGATACGCAGTATTTT. Protein product: CASNPRGGNTDTQYF.

The rearrangement joins TRBV7-3 to TRBJ2-6; D is ambiguous. The CDR3 is 14 amino acids. V dropped 5 bases and J dropped 4 bases, with 9 bases sitting between them. The germline V gene has CDR1 SGHTA and CDR2 FQGTGA. Written as DNA, the CDR3 is TGTGCCAGCAGCCCGGGTCAGGGGGCCAACGTCCTGACTTTC. Its protein is CASSPGQGANVLTF.

This clonotype was seen a few times. The CDR3 bases are TGTGCCAGCAGCTTGGTATATACCCCTCTCTACACCTTC. Translation: CASSLVYTPLYTF. This chain connects TRBV5-5 to TRBJ1-2, with D hard to call. The V end was cut by 0 bases, the J end by 10 bases, with 13 bases between. CDR1 and CDR2 (germline): SGHKS, YYEKEE (reference sequence). The CDR3 covers 13 residues.

This chain joins TRBV7-8 and TRBJ2-3, with 14 nucleotides matching TRBD2. The CDR3 has 19 amino acids. V shed 5 bases, J shed 3 bases, and the junction held 13 bases outside the gene matches. In germline, CDR1 is SGHVS, CDR2 FQNEAQ. Written as DNA, the CDR3 is TGTGCCAGCAGCCTTGATCGACTAGCGGGGGGGCTGGGGACAGATACGCAGTATTTT. This encodes CASSLDRLAGGLGTDTQYF.

This rearrangement joins TRBV7-9 to TRBJ2-5; D might be TRBD1 or TRBD2, each matching 5 bases. CDR3 size: 12 residues. V was shortened by 8 bases and J by 5 bases, with 12 bases between the two germline ends. Per the germline V gene, CDR1 is SEHNR and CDR2 is FQNEAQ (reference sequence). CDR3 bases: TGTGCCAGCTCGGGGCGATCCGAGACCCAGTACTTC. It is translated as CASSGRSETQYF. The variable domain in full, completed from reference TRBV7-9 and TRBJ2-5, reads DTGVSQNPRHKITKRGQNVTFRCDPISEHNRLYWYRQTLGQGPEFLTYFQNEAQLEKSRLLSDRFSAERPKGSFSTLEIQRTEQGDSAMYLCASSGRSETQYFGPGTRLLVL.

This clonotype was observed once. V and J are TRBV20-1 and TRBJ2-3; either TRBD1 or TRBD2 may fit D (5 bases each). The germline gives CDR1 DFQATT, CDR2 SNEGSKA (reference sequence). The CDR3 length is 14 residues. V was clipped by 1 base and J by 3 bases, with 11 bases between them. Written as DNA, the CDR3 is TGCAGTGCTAGAGTCCAGGGAGAAACAGATACGCAGTATTTT. Translating gives CSARVQGETDTQYF.

The rearrangement uses TRBV4-1 and TRBJ2-5; D is ambiguous. The CDR3 has 16 residues. Trimming shortened V by 4 bases and J by 5 bases, and 20 bases separated the two germline ends. From germline, CDR1 is MGHRA and CDR2 YSYEKL. The CDR3 DNA is TGCGCCAGCAGCCTCTACGCCGCCGAGGTCGGGGAGACCCAGTACTTC. It translates to CASSLYAAEVGETQYF.

In its sample, this clonotype was seen a few times. The chain couples TRBV12-3 or TRBV12-4 to TRBJ2-1; 8 bases agree with TRBD1. This CDR3 has 17 amino acids. The V and J ends lost 6 bases and 1 base, in that order; junction bases with no gene match: 11. The CDR3 loop is CASRSGGRGSSYNEQFF. The CDR3 DNA follows: TGTGCCAGCAGGTCAGGGGGCCGGGGGAGTTCCTACAATGAGCAGTTCTTC.

This clonotype was seen only a few times. The rearrangement links TRBV5-1 to TRBJ1-2, with D possibly matching TRBD1 (5 bases). CDR3 length: 14 residues. Trimming pared 0 bases from V and 6 bases from J, leaving 12 bases between. Germline V gene sequence: CDR1 SGHRS, CDR2 YFSETQ. CDR3 protein: CASSLGDATNGYTF. In DNA form, the CDR3 reads TGCGCCAGCAGCTTGGGGGACGCCACAAATGGCTACACCTTC.

This clonotype came up a few times. This chain links TRBV6-5 with TRBJ1-1, with D unclear. V lost 5 bases, J lost 1 base, and 11 bases lay in between. Germline CDR1 is MNHEY and CDR2 is SVGAGI. The CDR3 totals 14 residues. CDR3 sequence (DNA): TGTGCCAGCAGTCTCCAGGATCAGAACACTGAAGCTTTCTTT. The encoded protein is CASSLQDQNTEAFF.

The table lists this clonotype with a few counts. The chain recombines TRBV12-3 or TRBV12-4 with TRBJ1-6; D is perhaps TRBD1 (5 bases). Trimming took 7 bases from V and 9 from J, leaving 10 bases between them. This CDR3 comprises 12 residues. The CDR3 DNA reads TGTGCCAGCACCTGGGGGGGTTCACCCCTCCACTTT. Translation gives CASTWGGSPLHF.

V usage is TRBV5-4 and J usage is TRBJ2-1; D is possibly TRBD1 (5 bases). The CDR3 runs to 15 residues. V dropped 4 bases and J dropped 0 bases, with 11 bases sitting between them. CDR1 SGHNT and CDR2 YYREEE come from the germline V gene (reference sequence). The DNA of the CDR3 is TGTGCCAGCAGCCTCGACAGAAGCTCCTACAATGAGCAGTTCTTC. Translated, it gives CASSLDRSSYNEQFF.

This clonotype was picked up a small number of times. V gene TRBV11-2 combines with J gene TRBJ2-7; TRBD1 is a possible D gene (5 bases). This CDR3 has 12 residues. V was shortened by 5 bases and J by 4 bases, with 9 bases between the two germline ends. CDR1 is SGHAT and CDR2 is FQNNGV in the germline V gene. The CDR3 DNA reads as TGTGCCAGCAGCACCAGGGTGTACGAGCAGTACTTC. This sequence encodes CASSTRVYEQYF.